This record looks at one T cell receptor beta chain sequence and its context. No antigen is known for it. This specimen belongs to a study of cytomegalovirus exposure and HLA in healthy donors. The PCR employed 60 Vbeta primers together with 13 Jbeta primers. The data were produced by immunoSEQ multiplex PCR, yet TCRdb's version contains in-frame clones alone and is incomplete. Altogether around 97,000 clones are present, 65% to 85% being singletons, with the ten largest covering under 5.5%. Germline V gene lookup returns CDR1 ENHRY and CDR2 SYGVKD. The CDR3 is made up of 16 amino acids. Trimming left V 6 bases short and J 1 base short, with 15 bases between. The study's findings and limits: Most of the CMV-associated TCR beta chains (in a later analysis) appeared to be HLA-restricted. TCR beta sequences reportedly predicted the HLA-A and HLA-B alleles of most subjects accurately. The availability of immune exposure information extended only to CMV serostatus.

Material: PBMCs. The chain has TRBV10-3 and TRBJ2-2, with D possibly being TRBD1 (6 bases). This sequence originates from a man aged 35-49 years in good health and CMV-seropositive. For the CDR3, the DNA is TGTGCCATCAGCGCAATGACGACAGGGAACACCGGGGAGCTGTTTTTT. This sequence encodes CAISAMTTGNTGELFF.